This T cell receptor (beta chain) stems from a study of blood T cells in healthy people across ages. Primers used in a second PCR of roughly 6 to 11 cycles were a sample-barcoded 5' primer and a J-beta primer mix. TCRdb re-called the 5' RACE reads through MiXCR, storing one row per CDR3 protein. The data contain around 520,000 distinct CDR3 sequences, around a quarter of them seen just once; the ten biggest clones take up 3% to 4.5%. The CDR3 spans 14 residues. The germline gives CDR1 ENHRY, CDR2 SYGVKD. The V gene lost 5 bases and the J gene lost 3 bases, with 13 bases spanning the gap. This clonotype was recorded a few times. This sample was shared with a second study, whose subject was T cells of mothers and their children.

This sequence joins TRBV10-3 and TRBJ1-2; D gene uncertain. The sample consisted of blood. The sequence was obtained from a boy aged 2-15 years in good health. In DNA, the CDR3 is TGTGCCATCAGTCCGGGCCCGCGGGACTATGGCTACACCTTC. This encodes CAISPGPRDYGYTF.